The source of this T cell receptor (beta chain) is a study of T cell responses to AZD1222 COVID-19 vaccine. Study-wide results and limits: Most donors were white British, females outnumbered males, and clonal diversity was possibly underestimated. Spike-wide coverage was observed for vaccine-associated CD4 TCRs, with dominant responses at 160-218 and 743-854. It was only after the peak T cell response that any repertoires were sampled.

The V gene's germline CDR1 is DFQATT and CDR2 SNEGSKA (reference sequence). V was cut by 5 bases and J by 6 bases, with 8 bases left in between. The CDR3 sequence is 11 residues long. Assay: immunoSEQ multiplex PCR; the TCRdb copy retains only in-frame clones and omits some. The repertoire holds tens of thousands of clones, with just over 90% as singletons. As for this clone: Its specificity is unknown.

The sequences come from peripheral blood, collected on day 0 of MenACWY control vaccination. This clonotype was obtained from an adult in good health. The rearrangement joins TRBV20-1 to TRBJ2-1; TRBD1 is a possible D gene (6 bases). CDR3 loop: CSALTGNEQFF. In DNA, the CDR3 is TGCAGTGCTTTGACAGGCAATGAGCAGTTCTTC.